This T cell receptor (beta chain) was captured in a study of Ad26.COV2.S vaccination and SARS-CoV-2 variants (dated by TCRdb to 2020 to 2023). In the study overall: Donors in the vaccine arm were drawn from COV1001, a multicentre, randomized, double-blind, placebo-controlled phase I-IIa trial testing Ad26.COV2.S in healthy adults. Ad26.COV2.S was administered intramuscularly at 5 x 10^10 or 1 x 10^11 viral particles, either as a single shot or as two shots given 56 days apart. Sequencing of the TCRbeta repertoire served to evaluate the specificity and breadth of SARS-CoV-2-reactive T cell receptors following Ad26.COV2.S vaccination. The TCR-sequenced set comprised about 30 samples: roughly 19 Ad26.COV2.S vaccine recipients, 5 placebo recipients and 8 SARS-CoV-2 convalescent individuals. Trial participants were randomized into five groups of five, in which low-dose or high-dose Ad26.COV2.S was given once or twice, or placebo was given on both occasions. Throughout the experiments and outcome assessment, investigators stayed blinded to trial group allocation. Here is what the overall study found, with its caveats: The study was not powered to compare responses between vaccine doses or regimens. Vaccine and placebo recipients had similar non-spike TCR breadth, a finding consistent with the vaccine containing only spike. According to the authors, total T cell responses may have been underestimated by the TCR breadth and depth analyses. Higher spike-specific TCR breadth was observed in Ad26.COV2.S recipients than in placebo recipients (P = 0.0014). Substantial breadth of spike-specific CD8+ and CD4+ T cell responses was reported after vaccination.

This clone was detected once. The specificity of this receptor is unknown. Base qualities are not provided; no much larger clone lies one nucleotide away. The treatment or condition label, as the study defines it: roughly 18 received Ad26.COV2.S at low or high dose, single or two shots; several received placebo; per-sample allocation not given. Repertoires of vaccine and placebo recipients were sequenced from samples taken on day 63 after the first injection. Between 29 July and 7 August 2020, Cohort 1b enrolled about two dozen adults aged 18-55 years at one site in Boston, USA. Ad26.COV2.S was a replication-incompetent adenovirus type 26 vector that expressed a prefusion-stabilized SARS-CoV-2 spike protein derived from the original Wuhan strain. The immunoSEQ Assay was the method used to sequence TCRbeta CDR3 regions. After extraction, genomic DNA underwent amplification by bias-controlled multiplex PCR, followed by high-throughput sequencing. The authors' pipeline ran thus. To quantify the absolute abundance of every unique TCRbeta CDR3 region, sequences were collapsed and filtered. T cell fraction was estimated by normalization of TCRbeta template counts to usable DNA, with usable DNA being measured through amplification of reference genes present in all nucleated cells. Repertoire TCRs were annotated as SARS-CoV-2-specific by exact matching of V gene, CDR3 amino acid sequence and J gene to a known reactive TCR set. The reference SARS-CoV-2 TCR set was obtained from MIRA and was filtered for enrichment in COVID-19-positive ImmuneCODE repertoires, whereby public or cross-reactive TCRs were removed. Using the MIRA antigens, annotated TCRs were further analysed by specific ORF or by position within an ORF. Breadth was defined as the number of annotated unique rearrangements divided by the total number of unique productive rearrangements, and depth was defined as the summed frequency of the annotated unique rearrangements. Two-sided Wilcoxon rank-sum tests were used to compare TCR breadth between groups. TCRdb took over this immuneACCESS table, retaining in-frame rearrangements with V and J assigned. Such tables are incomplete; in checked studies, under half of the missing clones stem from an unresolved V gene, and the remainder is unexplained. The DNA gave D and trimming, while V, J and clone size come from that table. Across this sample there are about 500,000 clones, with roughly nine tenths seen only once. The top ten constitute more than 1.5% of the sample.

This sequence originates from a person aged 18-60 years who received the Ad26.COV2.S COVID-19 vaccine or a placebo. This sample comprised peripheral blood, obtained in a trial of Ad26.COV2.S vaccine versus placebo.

The CDR3 protein: CASFRGQETQYF. The DNA reads as follows: TGTGCCAGCTTCCGGGGGCAAGAGACCCAGTACTTC. The chain employs TRBV6-5 and TRBJ2-5; the D gene is perhaps TRBD2, on 6 matching bases. The CDR3 has 12 amino acids, counting the end cysteine and phenylalanine. Only the CDR3 DNA is retained, 36 bases long and in frame from the first base. V is reduced by 8 bases and J by 2 bases, leaving a spacing of 9 bases between them. The CDR1 and CDR2 encoded by the germline V gene are MNHEY and SVGAGI.